This entry features one TCR beta chain sequence. Assay used: immunoSEQ multiplex PCR; TCRdb lists only in-frame clones, some missing. The table shows roughly 150,000 clones, with about 85% occurring only once. V was trimmed by 2 bases and J by 14 bases, leaving 14 bases between them. CDR1 and CDR2 from the germline V gene are MGHDK and SYGVNS. This CDR3 has 12 amino acids. The sample originates from a study of T cell responses to AZD1222 COVID-19 vaccine. The rearrangement joins TRBV25-1 to TRBJ2-3, with D possibly TRBD2 on 6 matching bases. The sample was peripheral blood, taken after recovery from COVID-19. This TCR was recovered from an adult who had recovered from COVID-19. This CDR3 reads CASSERAGQRYF. The CDR3 coding sequence is TGTGCCAGCAGTGAAAGGGCGGGGCAGAGGTATTTT. Variable domain in full (rest from reference TRBV25-1 and TRBJ2-3): EADIYQTPRYLVIGTGKKITLECSQTMGHDKMYWYQQDPGMELHLIHYSYGVNSTEKGDLSSESTVSRIRTEHFPLTLESARPSHTSQYLCASSERAGQRYFGPGTRLTVL.